The 4 T cell receptor beta chains below were found in one sample sequenced in a study of post-analysis software for immune sequencing data (dated by TCRdb to 2014 to 2015). Library generation was performed with PCR. TCRdb shows the sequencer as Illumina HiSeq 2500. Unique molecular identifiers were incorporated into TCR beta cDNA libraries to reduce PCR and sequencing biases. The raw public reads went through TCRdb reprocessing: fastp at Q25, MiXCR clone calling, in-frame beta chains kept. One record per CDR3 amino acid sequence lists the most common genes and DNA. Within this sample are 400,000 to 500,000 distinct CDR3 sequences, with less than 40% of them counted one time only. Under 9% of the sample is held by the ten biggest clonotypes. What the authors observed across the whole study: Significantly higher frequencies in patients than in controls were found for roughly 5 TRBV segments, including TRBV5-6, TRBV5-1 and TRBV20-1.

The antigens of these receptors remain unknown. The sequenced material came from blood. Source of these receptors: a girl aged 2-10 years with multiple sclerosis.

The rearrangement uses TRBV7-9 and TRBJ2-1; a weak D match, TRBD1 (6 bases). The germline V gene has CDR1 SEHNR and CDR2 FQNEAQ (reference sequence). This CDR3 region has 16 residues. V lost 3 bases and J lost 5, with 17 bases in between. CDR3 DNA: TGTGCCAGCAGCTTCCAACTCCGTGGGGGCCACAATGAGCAGTTCTTC. This sequence encodes CASSFQLRGGHNEQFF.

The sample holds a few counts of this clonotype. J is TRBJ2-1 and V is TRBV7-3; D may be TRBD1 (8 bases). In germline, CDR1 is SGHTA, CDR2 FQGTGA. The CDR3 runs 14 residues. V was cut by 4 bases and J by 8 bases, with 15 bases left in between. The CDR3 protein is CASSSQGGDDEQFF. CDR3 DNA: TGTGCCAGCAGCTCACAGGGGGGGGACGATGAGCAGTTCTTC.

Ten or more counts support this clonotype. V gene TRBV20-1 combines with J gene TRBJ2-3; D uncertain. CDR1 is DFQATT and CDR2 is SNEGSKA in the germline V gene (reference sequence). Trimming pared 2 bases from V and 6 bases from J, leaving 3 bases between. This CDR3 has 10 residues. The DNA for the CDR3 is TGCAGTGCTAGACGGGATACGCAGTATTTT. Its translation: CSARRDTQYF.

This clonotype has more than one count but fewer than ten. The gene calls are TRBV12-3 or TRBV12-4 and TRBJ1-2, with D possibly TRBD1 on 5 matching bases. V lost 3 bases to trimming and J lost 4 bases, with 9 bases between them. The CDR3 runs to 13 residues. Here the CDR3 reads CASSLAGRYGYTF. The DNA of the CDR3 is TGTGCCAGCAGTTTGGCAGGGCGCTATGGCTACACCTTC.